These 20 T cell receptor beta chains were all obtained from the same sample, sequenced in a study of OX40 agonist ivuxolimab in advanced cancers. The data were produced by immunoSEQ multiplex PCR, yet TCRdb's version contains in-frame clones alone and is incomplete. The data show some 90,000 clones, roughly 89% seen once. The specimen comprised CD4+ or CD8+ T cells sorted from blood, sampled in a trial of the OX40 agonist ivuxolimab. The receptors originated from an adult with an advanced solid tumor such as melanoma, head and neck, liver or kidney cancer.

This chain joins TRBV28 and TRBJ1-5, with 8 bases aligning to TRBD1. Trimming cost V 7 bases and J 2 bases; bases outside gene matches: 16. This CDR3 is built from 18 residues. Germline V gene data show CDR1 as MDHEN and CDR2 as SYDVKM. In DNA, the CDR3 is TGTGCCAGCATGGCACCGCTGTCGGACAGGGAGGGCAATCAGCCCCAGCATTTT. Residues: CASMAPLSDREGNQPQHF.

The chain recombines TRBV19 with TRBJ2-1; weak D call: TRBD2 (6 bases). In germline, CDR1 is LNHDA, CDR2 SQIVND (reference sequence). V shed 7 bases and J shed 0 bases, with 10 bases lying between them. The CDR3 has 14 amino acids. DNA for the CDR3: TGTGCCAGTAAGGGACTGAGCTCCTACAATGAGCAGTTCTTC. This gives the protein CASKGLSSYNEQFF.

The CDR3 sequence is CASSSGYIATEAFF. In DNA form, the CDR3 reads TGTGCCAGCAGCTCAGGGTATATCGCTACTGAAGCTTTCTTT. J is TRBJ1-1 and V is TRBV5-4; a possible D gene is TRBD1 (5 bases). CDR1 is SGHNT and CDR2 is YYREEE in the germline V gene (reference sequence). V lost 3 bases and J 5 bases, leaving 14 bases between the germline ends. This CDR3 has 14 residues.

The chain carries TRBV4-3 and TRBJ2-5; 11 bases are a match to TRBD2. Per germline, CDR1 LGHNA and CDR2 YSLEER. This CDR3 region has 15 residues. V lost 5 bases to trimming and J lost 5 bases; unmatched junction nucleotides: 7. CDR3 sequence reads: CASSERLAGWETQYF. The CDR3 coding sequence is TGCGCCAGCAGCGAAAGACTAGCGGGGTGGGAGACCCAGTACTTC.

This chain links TRBV28 with TRBJ2-7, with 15 bases identical to TRBD2. The junction had 5 bases not matched to a gene; V was cut back by 10 bases and J by 1 base. CDR3 length equals 15 residues. Germline assignment: CDR1 MDHEN and CDR2 SYDVKM. The DNA of the CDR3 is TGTGCCACCGGGACTAGCGGGAGGCCATCCTACGAGCAGTACTTC. Translated, it gives CATGTSGRPSYEQYF.

The chain joins TRBV2 to TRBJ1-3; D uncertain. V lost 6 bases and J 3 bases, leaving 15 bases between the germline ends. This CDR3 has 15 residues. The V gene's germline CDR1 is SNHLY and CDR2 FYNNEI. This CDR3 reads CASRSWSVGGNTIYF. In DNA, the CDR3 is TGTGCCAGCAGATCCTGGTCGGTTGGTGGAAACACCATATATTTT. The variable domain in full, completed from reference TRBV2 and TRBJ1-3, reads EPEVTQTPSHQVTQMGQEVILRCVPISNHLYFYWYRQILGQKVEFLVSFYNNEISEKSEIFDDQFSVERPDGSNFTLKIRSTKLEDSAMYFCASRSWSVGGNTIYFGEGSWLTVV.

The chain joins TRBV5-1 to TRBJ2-5, with D uncertain. The length of the CDR3 is 15 residues. Germline V lookup: CDR1 SGHRS, CDR2 YFSETQ. V lost 0 bases and J 3 bases, leaving 12 bases between the germline ends. Here the CDR3 reads CASSLVSRAEETQYF. CDR3 DNA: TGCGCCAGCAGCTTGGTCTCTAGGGCAGAAGAGACCCAGTACTTC.

For the CDR3, the DNA is TGTGCCAGCAGCTACCAAGCCGGGGAGGAGACCCAGTACTTC. As protein: CASSYQAGEETQYF. J is TRBJ2-5 and V is TRBV7-2, with a weak D call TRBD2 (5 bases). CDR3 length: 14 amino acids. Germline-derived CDR1 and CDR2 are SGHTA and FQGNSA. Trimming cost V 4 bases and J 5 bases, with 14 bases left between them. Full variable domain (missing parts from reference TRBV7-2 and TRBJ2-5): GAGVSQSPSNKVTEKGKDVELRCDPISGHTALYWYRQSLGQGLEFLIYFQGNSAPDKSGLPSDRFSAERTGGSVSTLTIQRTQQEDSAVYLCASSYQAGEETQYFGPGTRLLVL.

The rearrangement links TRBV6-6 to TRBJ2-5; no firm D call. The CDR3 has 15 amino acids. Trimming pared 7 bases from V and 5 bases from J, leaving 20 bases between. Per the germline V gene, CDR1 is MNHNY and CDR2 is SVGAGI (reference sequence). The CDR3: CASNPARPSGETQYF. CDR3 in DNA: TGTGCCAGCAACCCTGCCAGGCCTTCTGGCGAGACCCAGTACTTC.

The V and J genes are TRBV7-9 and TRBJ2-3, with TRBD2 as a possible D gene (6 bases). Germline CDR1 is SEHNR and CDR2 is FQNEAQ (reference sequence). V lost 1 base, J lost 1 base, and 18 bases lay in between. The CDR3 has 18 amino acids. This chain's CDR3 is CASSLGRWTNPGTDTQYF. As DNA, the CDR3 is TGTGCCAGCAGCTTAGGGCGCTGGACTAACCCAGGCACAGATACGCAGTATTTT.

This clone came up once. This rearrangement joins TRBV7-3 to TRBJ2-7; D gene unclear. Per germline, CDR1 SGHTA and CDR2 FQGTGA. CDR3 length equals 12 residues. Trimming removed 5 bases at V and 6 bases at J, with 11 bases between. In DNA form, the CDR3 reads TGTGCCAGCAGCCCCCTCTTCGCCGAGCAGTACTTC. Its translation: CASSPLFAEQYF.

This clone was found a few times. V usage is TRBV6-1 and J usage is TRBJ1-4; D is possibly TRBD1 (6 bases). V was cut by 8 bases and J by 0 bases, with 10 bases left in between. The CDR3 length is 14 residues. Per the germline V gene, CDR1 is MNHNS and CDR2 is SASEGT. CDR3 nucleotide sequence: TGTGCCAGCGGACCAGGGGCAACTAATGAAAAACTGTTTTTT. Encoded protein: CASGPGATNEKLFF.

This clone was observed a single time. The J gene is TRBJ1-4, the V gene TRBV19, with no clear D. The CDR3 covers 15 residues. The germline V gene has CDR1 LNHDA and CDR2 SQIVND (reference sequence). The V gene lost 5 bases and the J gene lost 2 bases, with 12 bases spanning the gap. CDR3 region: CASSAKGLTNEKLFF. The CDR3 DNA sequence: TGTGCCAGTAGTGCTAAGGGATTGACTAATGAAAAACTGTTTTTT.

The chain uses TRBV11-2 and TRBJ2-1; D ambiguous. Germline loops: CDR1 SGHAT, CDR2 FQNNGV. The CDR3 runs to 14 residues. V gave up 5 bases and J gave up 7 bases, with 15 bases separating them. CDR3 amino acids: CASSIQNLGNEQFF. As DNA, the CDR3 is TGTGCCAGCAGCATACAAAATCTCGGGAATGAGCAGTTCTTC.

The CDR3: CASSLPYEQYF. The CDR3 coding sequence is TGTGCCAGCAGCCTACCCTACGAGCAGTACTTC. This chain connects TRBV9 to TRBJ2-7; D not certain. Germline CDR1 and CDR2: SGDLS and YYNGEE. The CDR3 covers 11 residues. V shed 4 bases and J shed 2 bases, with 4 bases lying between them. Using reference TRBV9 and TRBJ2-7 for the parts outside the CDR3, the full variable domain is DSGVTQTPKHLITATGQRVTLRCSPRSGDLSVYWYQQSLDQGLQFLIQYYNGEERAKGNILERFSAQQFPDLHSELNLSSLELGDSALYFCASSLPYEQYFGPGTRLTVT.

The chain has TRBV7-8 and TRBJ2-7, with unresolved D. Trimming stripped 1 base from V and 3 bases from J, with 4 bases between. Germline V lookup: CDR1 SGHVS, CDR2 FQNEAQ. The CDR3 covers 12 residues. For the CDR3, the DNA is TGTGCCAGCAGCTTAGAAAACTACGAGCAGTACTTC. Translation: CASSLENYEQYF.

The genes are TRBV9 and TRBJ2-2; 7 bases match TRBD2. CDR3 length: 16 amino acids. The trim removed 0 bases at V and 4 bases at J, leaving 6 bases unmatched. Germline V gives CDR1 SGDLS, CDR2 YYNGEE. CDR3 nucleotides: TGTGCCAGCAGCGTAGACGCGGGAGTCCCCACCGGGGAGCTGTTTTTT. It translates to CASSVDAGVPTGELFF.

The V gene is TRBV5-1, the J gene TRBJ2-3, with 7 bases identical to TRBD2. The germline V gene encodes CDR1 SGHRS and CDR2 YFSETQ. The CDR3 runs to 16 residues. The V gene end was trimmed by 4 bases and the J gene end by 0 bases; junction bases not matched to a gene: 8. CDR3 sequence (DNA): TGCGCCAGCAGCCCGGGACTATCGGGCAGCACAGATACGCAGTATTTT. Translating gives CASSPGLSGSTDTQYF.

J is TRBJ2-7 and V is TRBV28; D is possibly TRBD2 (6 bases). Trimming removed 6 bases from V and 2 bases from J, with 23 bases in between. The CDR3 totals 17 residues. CDR1 and CDR2 (germline): MDHEN, SYDVKM. CDR3 nucleotides: TGTGCCAGCAGCCGAGGAGGCGTAGCGGACGGTGCCTACGAGCAGTACTTC. Residues: CASSRGGVADGAYEQYF.

The rearrangement joins TRBV19 to TRBJ2-5; 9 bases map to TRBD2. The CDR3 has 13 amino acids. Germline assignment: CDR1 LNHDA and CDR2 SQIVND (reference sequence). V dropped 5 bases and J dropped 4; count of bases not matched to a gene: 2. CDR3 region: CASSDSGRETQYF. CDR3 bases: TGTGCCAGTAGTGATAGCGGGAGAGAGACCCAGTACTTC.